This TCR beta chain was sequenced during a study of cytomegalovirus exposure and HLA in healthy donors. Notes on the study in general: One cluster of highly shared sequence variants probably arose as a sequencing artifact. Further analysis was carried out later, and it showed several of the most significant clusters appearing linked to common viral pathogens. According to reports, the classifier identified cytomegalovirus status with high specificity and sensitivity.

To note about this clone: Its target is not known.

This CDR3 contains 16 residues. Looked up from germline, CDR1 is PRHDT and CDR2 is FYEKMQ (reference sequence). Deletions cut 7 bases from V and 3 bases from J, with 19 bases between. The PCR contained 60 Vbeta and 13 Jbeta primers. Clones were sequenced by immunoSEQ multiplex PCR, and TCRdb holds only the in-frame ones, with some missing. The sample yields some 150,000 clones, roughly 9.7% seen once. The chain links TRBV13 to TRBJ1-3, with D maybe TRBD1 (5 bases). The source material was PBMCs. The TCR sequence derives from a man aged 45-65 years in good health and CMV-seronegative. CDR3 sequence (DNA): TGTGCCAGCACCACGGGCCGCAGGGTGTATGGAAACACCATATATTTT. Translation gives CASTTGRRVYGNTIYF.